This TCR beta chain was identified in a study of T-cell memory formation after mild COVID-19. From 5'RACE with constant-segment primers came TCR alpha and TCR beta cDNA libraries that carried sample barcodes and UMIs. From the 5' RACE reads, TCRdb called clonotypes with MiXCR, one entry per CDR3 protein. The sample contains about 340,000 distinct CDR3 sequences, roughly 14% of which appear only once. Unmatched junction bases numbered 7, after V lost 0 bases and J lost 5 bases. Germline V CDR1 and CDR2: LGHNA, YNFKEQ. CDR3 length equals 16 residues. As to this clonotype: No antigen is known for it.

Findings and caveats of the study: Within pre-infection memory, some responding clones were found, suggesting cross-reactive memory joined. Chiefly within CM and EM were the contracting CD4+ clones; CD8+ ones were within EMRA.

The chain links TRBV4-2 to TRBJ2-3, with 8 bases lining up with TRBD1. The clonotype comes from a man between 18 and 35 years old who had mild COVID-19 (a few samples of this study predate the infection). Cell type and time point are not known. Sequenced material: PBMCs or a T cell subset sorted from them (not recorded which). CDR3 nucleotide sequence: TGTGCCAGCAGCCAAGATAGGGGCAGGGGGCAAGATACGCAGTATTTT. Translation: CASSQDRGRGQDTQYF.